This TCR beta chain was identified during a study of blood T cell repertoires in COVID-19. V lost 2 bases and J lost 4; bases outside the gene matches: 8. The CDR3 runs 16 residues. Germline-derived CDR1 and CDR2 are SGHTA and FQGTGA. Using immunoSEQ multiplex PCR, the repertoire was profiled, and TCRdb retains in-frame clones only, with some absent. The table shows around 59,000 clones, with 75% to 90% occurring only once. The rearrangement links TRBV7-3 to TRBJ2-3; TRBD2 agrees at 8 bases. The receptor's source is a man in his fifties or sixties with acute or convalescent COVID-19. The sequencing input was peripheral blood. The CDR3 DNA is TGTGCCAGCAGCTTAGGGCCGGGAGGGCCAGCAGATACGCAGTATTTT. Translation gives CASSLGPGGPADTQYF.